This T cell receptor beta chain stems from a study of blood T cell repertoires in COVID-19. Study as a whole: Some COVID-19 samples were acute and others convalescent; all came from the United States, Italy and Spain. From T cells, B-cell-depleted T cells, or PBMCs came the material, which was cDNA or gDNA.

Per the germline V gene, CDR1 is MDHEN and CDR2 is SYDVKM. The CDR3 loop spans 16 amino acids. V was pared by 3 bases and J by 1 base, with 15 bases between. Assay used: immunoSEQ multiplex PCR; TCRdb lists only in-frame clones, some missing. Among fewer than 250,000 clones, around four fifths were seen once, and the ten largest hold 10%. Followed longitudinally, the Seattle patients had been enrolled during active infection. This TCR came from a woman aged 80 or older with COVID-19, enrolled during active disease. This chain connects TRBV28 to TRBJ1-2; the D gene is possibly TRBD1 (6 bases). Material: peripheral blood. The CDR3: CASSLGTRGVNYGYTF. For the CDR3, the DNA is TGTGCCAGCAGTTTGGGGACAAGAGGCGTTAACTATGGCTACACCTTC.